The 32 T cell receptor beta chains presented below share a single source sample, sequenced in a study of blood T cell repertoires in COVID-19. Measured with immunoSEQ multiplex PCR; TCRdb has only the in-frame clones, and not every one. The sample lists hundreds of thousands of clones, 88% seen once, with 2% to 2.5% in the top ten. Sample: PBMCs or T cells enriched from blood (not recorded which). These receptors were taken from a woman aged 60-75 years in a cohort exposed to, infected with or recovered from COVID-19 (not recorded which).

This chain connects TRBV20-1 to TRBJ1-1; the D is unclear. The CDR3 is 14 amino acids. Trimming pared 3 bases from V and 1 base from J, leaving 12 bases between. The germline gives CDR1 DFQATT, CDR2 SNEGSKA (reference sequence). The CDR3: CSASPLYKNTEAFF. The CDR3 DNA follows: TGCAGTGCTAGTCCCCTCTATAAGAACACTGAAGCTTTCTTT.

V gene TRBV24-1 combines with J gene TRBJ2-5; 14 bases are shared with TRBD2. The CDR3 consists of 16 residues. Germline trimming cut 3 bases from V and 7 bases from J; bases unmatched to any gene: 6. Germline V gene sequence: CDR1 KGHDR, CDR2 SFDVKD. In DNA form, the CDR3 reads TGTGCCACCAGTGATCCCGGGACTAGCGGGAGTGGGACCCAGTACTTC. This codes for CATSDPGTSGSGTQYF.

This clone showed up just a few times. The gene calls are TRBV6-5 and TRBJ2-5, with D perhaps TRBD2 (6 bases). V lost 4 bases and J lost 1, with 10 bases in between. This CDR3 region has 14 residues. Germline V gene sequence: CDR1 MNHEY, CDR2 SVGAGI. In DNA, the CDR3 is TGTGCCAGCAGTTTCGACGGGGGCCAAGAGACCCAGTACTTC. It encodes CASSFDGGQETQYF.

The V and J genes are TRBV6-5 and TRBJ2-6; D call uncertain. Germline lookup yields CDR1 MNHEY and CDR2 SVGAGI. The V and J ends lost 6 bases and 1 base respectively, with 10 bases between them. The CDR3 spans 15 residues. Here the CDR3 reads CASSKFQSGANVLTF. CDR3 nucleotides: TGTGCCAGCAGCAAATTCCAATCTGGGGCCAACGTCCTGACTTTC.

This chain uses TRBV5-1 with TRBJ2-7, with TRBD2 as a possible D gene (6 bases). The CDR3 sequence is 15 residues long. Germline CDR1 is SGHRS and CDR2 is YFSETQ. V was cut by 2 bases and J by 0 bases, with 12 bases left in between. The CDR3 protein is CASSFRDSSSYEQYF. The CDR3 DNA is TGCGCCAGCAGCTTCCGGGACTCCAGCTCCTACGAGCAGTACTTC.

This rearrangement joins TRBV3-1 (or the pseudogene TRBV3-2) to TRBJ2-7; D is perhaps TRBD1 (5 bases). There are 15 residues in the CDR3. Trimming cost V 0 bases and J 1 base, with 10 bases left between them. Germline loops: CDR1 LGHDT, CDR2 YNNKEL (reference sequence). In nucleotides, the CDR3 is TGTGCCAGCAGCCAAGACATCCGACAGTCCTACGAGCAGTACTTC. This encodes CASSQDIRQSYEQYF.

For the CDR3, the DNA is TGTGCCAGCATCACGGGGGACGCTTCTTCCTACGAGCAGTACTTC. Protein sequence: CASITGDASSYEQYF. The chain combines TRBV28 with TRBJ2-7; D perhaps matches TRBD2 (6 bases). The CDR3 is 15 residues long. Germline assignment: CDR1 MDHEN and CDR2 SYDVKM. The V end lost 7 bases, the J end lost 1 base, and 17 bases lay between the germline ends.

V usage is TRBV6-4 and J usage is TRBJ1-2; D ambiguous. The length of the CDR3 is 13 residues. Germline V CDR1 and CDR2: MRHNA, SNTAGT. The V end was cut by 2 bases, the J end by 4 bases, with 8 bases between. The CDR3: CASSDGGLYGYTF. CDR3 nucleotide sequence: TGTGCCAGCAGTGACGGCGGGCTCTATGGCTACACCTTC.

The genes are TRBV2 and TRBJ1-1; 8 bases align to TRBD1. CDR3 length equals 15 residues. The germline CDR1 and CDR2 sequences are SNHLY and FYNNEI. Losses at the gene ends were 4 bases for V and 5 bases for J; bases not matched to a gene: 9. This chain's CDR3 is CASSVSGGAETEAFF. As DNA, the CDR3 is TGTGCCAGCAGTGTTTCAGGGGGCGCGGAAACTGAAGCTTTCTTT.

J is TRBJ2-3 and V is TRBV6-5, with a weak D call TRBD1 (7 bases). Germline CDR1 is MNHEY and CDR2 is SVGAGI. Trimming cost V 0 bases and J 4 bases, with 11 bases left between them. The CDR3 covers 15 residues. As DNA, the CDR3 is TGTGCCAGCAGTTACTCGGCCAGGGGGGCAGATACGCAGTATTTT. As protein: CASSYSARGADTQYF.

The rearrangement links TRBV18 to TRBJ2-1, with 7 bases lining up with TRBD2. The CDR3 has 15 residues. CDR1 KGHSH and CDR2 LQKENI come from the germline V gene. V was pared by 1 base and J by 0 bases, with 0 bases of the junction left unmatched. CDR3 region: CASSPLAGSYNEQFF. CDR3 in DNA: TGTGCCAGCTCACCACTAGCGGGCTCCTACAATGAGCAGTTCTTC. Variable domain in full (rest from reference TRBV18 and TRBJ2-1): NAGVMQNPRHLVRRRGQEARLRCSPMKGHSHVYWYRQLPEEGLKFMVYLQKENIIDESGMPKERFSAEFPKEGPSILRIQQVVRGDSAAYFCASSPLAGSYNEQFFGPGTRLTVL.

The genes are TRBV2 and TRBJ1-2; D is unclear. Germline loops: CDR1 SNHLY, CDR2 FYNNEI. CDR3 length: 11 amino acids. The V gene lost 5 bases and the J gene lost 7 bases, with 8 bases spanning the gap. CDR3 DNA: TGTGCCAGCAGTCGGGAGTCTGGCTACACCTTC. It specifies CASSRESGYTF.

The V gene is TRBV10-3, the J gene TRBJ1-4, with 7 bases that match TRBD1. The CDR3 consists of 15 residues. CDR1 is ENHRY, CDR2 SYGVKD, per germline. Trimming took 2 bases from V and 3 from J; bases not matched to a gene: 3. The CDR3 loop is CAISEPGTANEKLFF. The CDR3 DNA sequence: TGTGCCATCAGTGAGCCAGGGACAGCTAATGAAAAACTGTTTTTT.

The chain links TRBV11-2 to TRBJ1-1, with D possibly matching TRBD1 (5 bases). Per germline, CDR1 SGHAT and CDR2 FQNNGV. Trimming took 5 bases from V and 1 from J, leaving 11 bases between them. The CDR3 has 14 amino acids. CDR3 protein: CASSPGTRNTEAFF. The CDR3 coding sequence is TGTGCCAGCAGCCCCGGGACTCGGAACACTGAAGCTTTCTTT.

The genes are TRBV5-1 and TRBJ2-1, with 9 bases fitting TRBD2. The ends lost 7 bases at V and 8 bases at J; junction bases unmatched: 13. Germline lookup yields CDR1 SGHRS and CDR2 YFSETQ. The CDR3 contains 15 residues. The CDR3 nucleotides read TGCGCCAGCGCGGGTAGCGGGAGATTTATGGATGAGCAGTTCTTC. Protein: CASAGSGRFMDEQFF. The whole variable domain, filled in from reference TRBV5-1 and TRBJ2-1, reads KAGVTQTPRYLIKTRGQQVTLSCSPISGHRSVSWYQQTPGQGLQFLFEYFSETQRNKGNFPGRFSGRQFSNSRSEMNVSTLELGDSALYLCASAGSGRFMDEQFFGPGTRLTVL.

The count of this clone is one. Additional DNA sequences in this sample encode the identical CDR3. The chain recombines TRBV5-1 with TRBJ2-7; D unresolved. There are 13 residues in the CDR3. The V gene's germline CDR1 is SGHRS and CDR2 YFSETQ. V lost 0 bases and J lost 3, with 7 bases in between. CDR3 sequence: CASSLGGGYEQYF. The CDR3 DNA follows: TGCGCCAGCAGCTTGGGAGGCGGCTACGAGCAGTACTTC.

This chain links TRBV28 with TRBJ2-7; 12 bases are a match to TRBD2. J was trimmed by 3 bases and V by 4 bases; bases with no gene match: 7. Germline assignment: CDR1 MDHEN and CDR2 SYDVKM. The CDR3 extends over 16 amino acids. Here the CDR3 reads CASSSPTSGSHYEQYF. The CDR3 nucleotides are TGTGCCAGCAGTTCCCCGACTAGCGGGAGCCACTACGAGCAGTACTTC.

This clone was counted only a few times. This rearrangement joins TRBV7-9 to TRBJ1-3, with D possibly TRBD1 on 6 matching bases. Germline lookup yields CDR1 SEHNR and CDR2 FQNEAQ (reference sequence). V lost 4 bases and J lost 2, with 15 bases in between. The length of the CDR3 is 16 residues. The CDR3 spells CASSSTGSGAGNTIYF. The CDR3 bases are TGTGCCAGCAGCTCAACAGGGTCTGGGGCTGGAAACACCATATATTTT.

The rearrangement uses TRBV5-1 and TRBJ2-1; TRBD1 might be the D (6 bases). Germline loops: CDR1 SGHRS, CDR2 YFSETQ. CDR3 length: 14 amino acids. The V gene lost 4 bases and the J gene lost 3 bases, with 11 bases spanning the gap. This CDR3 reads CASSILTGYNEQFF. The CDR3 DNA reads as TGCGCCAGCAGCATCCTGACAGGCTACAATGAGCAGTTCTTC.

The rearrangement joins TRBV7-3 to TRBJ2-1; TRBD1 matches at 10 bases. Germline CDR1 SGHTA, CDR2 FQGTGA. The CDR3 extends over 19 amino acids. Trimming cost V 2 bases and J 7 bases; bases outside gene matches: 17. CDR3 loop: CASSLRLGTGVLRSNEQFF. CDR3 DNA sequence: TGTGCCAGCAGCTTACGGCTAGGGACAGGGGTTTTAAGAAGTAATGAGCAGTTCTTC.

The CDR3 here is CASRAFAGDYGYTF. The CDR3 nucleotides are TGTGCCAGCCGGGCATTTGCAGGGGACTATGGCTACACCTTC. V is TRBV2 and J is TRBJ1-2; perhaps TRBD1 as D (6 bases). The CDR3 is 14 residues long. V lost 8 bases to trimming and J lost 3 bases, with 16 bases between them. CDR1 SNHLY and CDR2 FYNNEI come from the germline V gene. Using reference TRBV2 and TRBJ1-2 for the parts outside the CDR3, the full variable domain is EPEVTQTPSHQVTQMGQEVILRCVPISNHLYFYWYRQILGQKVEFLVSFYNNEISEKSEIFDDQFSVERPDGSNFTLKIRSTKLEDSAMYFCASRAFAGDYGYTFGSGTRLTVV.

The chain combines TRBV28 with TRBJ1-1, with TRBD1 matching over 9 bases. Germline lookup yields CDR1 MDHEN and CDR2 SYDVKM. The CDR3 is made up of 14 amino acids. Trimming cost V 10 bases and J 0 bases; bases outside gene matches: 6. The CDR3 DNA follows: TGTGCCACCGTTCGGGACAGGGTGAACACTGAAGCTTTCTTT. Its protein product is CATVRDRVNTEAFF.

The rearrangement uses TRBV7-9 and TRBJ1-5; TRBD1 aligns across 8 bases. This CDR3 region has 14 residues. V lost 4 bases to trimming and J lost 7 bases; unmatched junction nucleotides: 6. CDR1 and CDR2 from the germline V gene are SEHNR and FQNEAQ (reference sequence). CDR3 nucleotide sequence: TGTGCCAGCAGCTACGGACAGGGAGGCCAGCCCCAGCATTTT. Protein sequence: CASSYGQGGQPQHF.

The chain uses TRBV6-2 or TRBV6-3 and TRBJ1-6, with 8 bases that match TRBD1. The CDR3 runs to 17 residues. The V segment lost 4 bases and the J segment 10 bases; nucleotides outside the gene matches: 15. Germline V gives CDR1 MNHEY, CDR2 SVGEGT. The CDR3 loop reads CASSFPSGQASSSPLHF. The DNA for the CDR3 is TGTGCCAGCAGTTTCCCTTCGGGACAGGCGAGTAGCTCACCCCTCCACTTT.

The rearrangement links TRBV2 to TRBJ1-5; perhaps TRBD1 as D (6 bases). The V end was cut by 2 bases, the J end by 9 bases, with 17 bases between. There are 15 residues in the CDR3. CDR1 is SNHLY, CDR2 FYNNEI, per germline. In DNA form, the CDR3 reads TGTGCCAGCAGTGAACAGGGGTCGGGCCGGCGGCCCCAGCATTTT. It translates to CASSEQGSGRRPQHF.

The chain employs TRBV7-9 and TRBJ2-3, with 8 bases lining up with TRBD2. Trimming cost V 2 bases and J 0 bases; bases outside gene matches: 4. The germline gives CDR1 SEHNR, CDR2 FQNEAQ (reference sequence). The CDR3 totals 16 residues. Here the CDR3 DNA reads TGTGCCAGCAGCTTATCTACTAGCGGTAGCACAGATACGCAGTATTTT. It encodes CASSLSTSGSTDTQYF.

The CDR3 here is CASSPGTGLQPQHF. The CDR3 nucleotides are TGCGCCAGCAGTCCCGGGACAGGGTTACAGCCCCAGCATTTT. The V gene is TRBV5-1, the J gene TRBJ1-5; 9 bases fit TRBD1. Trimming removed 5 bases from V and 7 bases from J; junction bases left unmatched: 7. This CDR3 has 14 amino acids. CDR1 is SGHRS, CDR2 YFSETQ, per germline.

The chain uses TRBV28 and TRBJ1-1, with 9 nucleotides matching TRBD1. The V and J ends lost 5 bases and 10 bases, in that order; junction bases with no gene match: 8. Germline V gene lookup returns CDR1 MDHEN and CDR2 SYDVKM. This CDR3 spans 13 amino acids. The CDR3 DNA is TGTGCCAGCAGTCTCACAGGGGGCGCGGGAGCTTTCTTT. It yields the protein CASSLTGGAGAFF.

The chain uses TRBV29-1 and TRBJ2-1; possible D gene TRBD2, 5 bases. The germline V gene has CDR1 SQVTM and CDR2 ANQGSEA. The CDR3 runs 12 residues. DNA of the CDR3: TGCAGTGAGCGGTGGGGAAACAATGAGCAGTTCTTC. It yields the protein CSERWGNNEQFF.

V and J are TRBV7-9 and TRBJ1-4; 7 nucleotides match TRBD1. Looked up from germline, CDR1 is SEHNR and CDR2 is FQNEAQ (reference sequence). The CDR3 contains 13 residues. V was pared by 8 bases and J by 8 bases, with 8 bases of the junction left unmatched. For the CDR3, the DNA is TGTGCCAGCGAGAGGGGGCTGGGAGAAAAACTGTTTTTT. It yields the protein CASERGLGEKLFF.

The chain carries TRBV27 and TRBJ2-7; a weak D match, TRBD1 (6 bases). This CDR3 comprises 16 residues. Germline assignment: CDR1 MNHEY and CDR2 SMNVEV (reference sequence). Trimming shortened V by 0 bases and J by 0 bases, and 12 bases separated the two germline ends. CDR3 nucleotides: TGTGCCAGCAGTTTATCTGGATACAGGGCCTCCTACGAGCAGTACTTC. This encodes CASSLSGYRASYEQYF.

The genes are TRBV19 and TRBJ1-5; D is unresolved. V dropped 10 bases and J dropped 4 bases, with 23 bases sitting between them. CDR3 size: 16 residues. Germline CDR1 and CDR2: LNHDA and SQIVND (reference sequence). CDR3 DNA sequence: TGTGCCACCTCCCTTGGGGTATTCGGAGGAAATCAGCCCCAGCATTTT. Encoded protein: CATSLGVFGGNQPQHF.